This TCR beta chain was sequenced during a study of T-cell reconstitution after alpha-beta-depleted transplantation in children (dated by TCRdb to 2016 to 2018). About the full investigation: Using TCR repertoire profiling, the study quantitatively followed how T-cell immune reconstitution unfolded in children after TCRalphabeta/CD19-depleted allogeneic hematopoietic cell transplantation.

The library relied on PCR. The listed sequencing device is Illumina HiSeq 2500. To normalize quantification of the TCRbeta repertoire, the TCR libraries were built with molecular barcoding that relied on unique molecular identifiers. Starting from the raw public reads, TCRdb applied fastp trimming at Q25, assembled clones with MiXCR and retained in-frame beta chains. For every CDR3 protein sequence, its rows merge into one entry that carries the most common genes and DNA. For this sample there are around 490,000 distinct CDR3 sequences; 11% appear just once. The ten biggest clones cover about 15% of the sample. In the paper's terms, the treatment or condition label means: allogeneic hematopoietic cell transplantation with graft depleted of TCRalphabeta T cells and CD19 B cells. Transplant recipients were children who received TCRalphabeta/CD19-depleted allogeneic hematopoietic cell grafts. This clonotype was seen a handful of times. Its antigen is currently not known. Base qualities are not provided; no much larger clone lies one nucleotide away.

V sheds 7 bases and J sheds 0 bases, leaving 12 bases between their ends. Spanning cysteine to phenylalanine, the CDR3 consists of 15 amino acids. The only DNA kept is the CDR3, 45 bases in frame from the first base. From a lookup of the germline V gene, CDR1 and CDR2 are MNHNS and SASEGT. Overall study results and their limits: About two months after transplant, the apparently early recovery of alphabetaT-cell counts reportedly depended on just several hundred clones that had expanded rapidly and came from non-depleted graft cells. The frequencies of hyperexpanded clones fell over the following months, and after one year, T-cell counts and TCRbeta diversity were mostly attributed to newly produced T cells. In some patients, high TCRbeta diversity at day 60 was attributed to recipient T cells and intrathymic progenitors that had survived conditioning.

The chain was built from TRBV6-1 and TRBJ2-2; tentative D gene TRBD1, with 6 bases matching. The sequence was obtained from a female patient aged 2-9 years who had a stem cell transplant for aplastic anemia, so the T cells may come from the graft donor. The source material was PBMCs, mostly from graft donor cells, sampled 180 days after TCRalphabeta/CD19-depleted stem cell transplant. The CDR3 protein is CASMTQGTNTGELFF. The DNA sequence is given as TGTGCCAGCATGACCCAGGGGACGAACACCGGGGAGCTGTTTTTT.